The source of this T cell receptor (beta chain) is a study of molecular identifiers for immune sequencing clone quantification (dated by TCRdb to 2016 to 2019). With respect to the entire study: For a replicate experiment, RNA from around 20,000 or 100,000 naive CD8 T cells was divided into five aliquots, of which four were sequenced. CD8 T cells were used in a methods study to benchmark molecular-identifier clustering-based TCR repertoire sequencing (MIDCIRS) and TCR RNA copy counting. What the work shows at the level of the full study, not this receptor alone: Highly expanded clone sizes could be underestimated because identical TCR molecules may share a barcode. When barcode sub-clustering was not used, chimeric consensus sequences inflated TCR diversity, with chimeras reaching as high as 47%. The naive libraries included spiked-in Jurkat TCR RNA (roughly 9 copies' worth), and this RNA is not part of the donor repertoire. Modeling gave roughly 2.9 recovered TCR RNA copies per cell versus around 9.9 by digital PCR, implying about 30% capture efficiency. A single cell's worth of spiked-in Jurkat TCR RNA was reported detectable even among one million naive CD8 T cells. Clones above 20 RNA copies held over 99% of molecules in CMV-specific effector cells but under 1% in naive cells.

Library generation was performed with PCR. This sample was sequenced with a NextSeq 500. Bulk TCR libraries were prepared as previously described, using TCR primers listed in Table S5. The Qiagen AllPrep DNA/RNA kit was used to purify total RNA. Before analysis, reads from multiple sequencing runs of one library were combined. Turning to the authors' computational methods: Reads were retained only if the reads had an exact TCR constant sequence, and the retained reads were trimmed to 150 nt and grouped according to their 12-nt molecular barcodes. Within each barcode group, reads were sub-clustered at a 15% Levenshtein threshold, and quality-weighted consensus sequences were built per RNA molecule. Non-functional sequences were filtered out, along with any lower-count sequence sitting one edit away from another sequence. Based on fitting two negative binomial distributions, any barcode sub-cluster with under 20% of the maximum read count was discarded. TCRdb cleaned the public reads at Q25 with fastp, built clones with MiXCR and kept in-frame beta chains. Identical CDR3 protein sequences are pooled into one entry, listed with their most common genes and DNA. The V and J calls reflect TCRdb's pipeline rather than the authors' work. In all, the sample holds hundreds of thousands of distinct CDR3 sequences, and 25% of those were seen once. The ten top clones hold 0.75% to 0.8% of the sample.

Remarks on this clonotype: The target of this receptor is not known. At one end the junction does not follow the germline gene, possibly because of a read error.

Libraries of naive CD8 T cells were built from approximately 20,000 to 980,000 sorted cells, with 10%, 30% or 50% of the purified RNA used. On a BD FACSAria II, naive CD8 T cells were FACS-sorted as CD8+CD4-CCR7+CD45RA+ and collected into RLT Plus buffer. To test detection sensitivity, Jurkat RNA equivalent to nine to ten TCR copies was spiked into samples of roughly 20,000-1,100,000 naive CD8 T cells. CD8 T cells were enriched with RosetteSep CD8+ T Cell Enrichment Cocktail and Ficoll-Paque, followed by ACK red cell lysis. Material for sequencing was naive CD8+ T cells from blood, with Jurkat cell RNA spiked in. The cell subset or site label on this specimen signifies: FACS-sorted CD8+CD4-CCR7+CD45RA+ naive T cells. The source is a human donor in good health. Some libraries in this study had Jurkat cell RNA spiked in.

The CDR3 here reads CASSRRLAGSPGSTDTQNF. The DNA reads as follows: TGTGCCAGCAGCCGTCGACTAGCGGGATCCCCTGGGAGCACAGATACGCAGAATTTT. In this chain, TRBV5-3 is recombined with TRBJ2-3, and 11 junctional nucleotides match TRBD2. TRBV5-3 has ORF status, its function being uncertain. Inclusive of the bounding cysteine and phenylalanine, the CDR3 is 19 residues long. Only the CDR3 DNA stays, 57 bases, in frame from base 1.